These 29 T cell receptor beta chains were sequenced from one sample in a study of T-cell memory formation after mild COVID-19. In TCRdb, the 5' RACE reads were re-called with MiXCR into one record per CDR3 protein. The repertoire includes around 340,000 distinct CDR3 sequences, under 25% of them detected once, and approximately 12% sits in the top ten. Sequences were obtained from PBMCs or a T cell subset sorted from them (not recorded which). These receptors all stem from an adult woman who had mild COVID-19 (a few samples of this study predate the infection). Cell type and time point are not known.

This clonotype was seen many times. The genes are TRBV7-8 and TRBJ2-1; D might be TRBD2 (5 bases). Trimming removed 3 bases at V and 9 bases at J, with 18 bases between. CDR1 is SGHVS, CDR2 FQNEAQ, per germline. This CDR3 spans 15 amino acids. The CDR3, as DNA: TGTGCCAGCAGCTTCACGGCCCAGCGGATTGGTGAGCAGTTCTTC. It yields the protein CASSFTAQRIGEQFF.

This chain joins TRBV21-1 and TRBJ2-7; TRBD2, the table's D call, lacks a check against the DNA. TRBV21-1 is assigned pseudogene status. This CDR3 has 15 amino acids. This chain's CDR3 is CASSNITSEEDEQYF. In nucleotides, the CDR3 is TGTGCCAGCAGCAACATTACCTCTGAGGAGGACGAGCAGTACTTC.

The chain carries TRBV24-1 and TRBJ1-5, with 8 nucleotides matching TRBD1. V gave up 2 bases and J gave up 3 bases; unmatched junction bases: 2. The CDR3 contains 15 residues. The germline V gene encodes CDR1 KGHDR and CDR2 SFDVKD. For the CDR3, the DNA is TGTGCCACCAGTGATTCGGGACAGGCCAATCAGCCCCAGCATTTT. Translating gives CATSDSGQANQPQHF.

In this sample, this clonotype turned up many times. The chain has TRBV5-1 and TRBJ2-5; 11 bases fit TRBD2. There are 14 residues in the CDR3. With 5 bases clipped from V and 4 bases from J, the junction kept 4 bases outside the gene matches. The germline V gene has CDR1 SGHRS and CDR2 YFSETQ. CDR3 sequence reads: CASRPSGRRETQYF. The DNA for the CDR3 is TGCGCCAGCAGACCTAGCGGGAGGAGAGAGACCCAGTACTTC.

The J gene is TRBJ2-2, the V gene TRBV29-1; D not certain. Germline-derived CDR1 and CDR2 are SQVTM and ANQGSEA. This CDR3 has 17 residues. Trimming took off 8 bases at V and 2 bases at J, with 24 bases between the two ends. The CDR3 region has the DNA TGCAGCCCCATGAGAAAATGGGCGGCAGCCAACACCGGGGAGCTGTTTTTT. Encoded protein: CSPMRKWAAANTGELFF.

V gene TRBV5-1 combines with J gene TRBJ1-1; D remains ambiguous. Germline V gene lookup returns CDR1 SGHRS and CDR2 YFSETQ. The V gene lost 1 base and the J gene lost 0 bases, with 7 bases spanning the gap. The CDR3 loop spans 14 amino acids. CDR3 loop: CASSLKSMNTEAFF. The CDR3 DNA follows: TGCGCCAGCAGCTTGAAAAGTATGAACACTGAAGCTTTCTTT.

J is TRBJ2-1 and V is TRBV6-1; possible D gene TRBD2, 7 bases. Trimming left V 2 bases short and J 6 bases short, with 17 bases between. The CDR3 spans 16 residues. Germline values: CDR1 MNHNS, CDR2 SASEGT. The CDR3 loop is CASSERGNREGNEQFF. The CDR3 DNA is TGTGCCAGCAGTGAACGCGGCAACAGGGAGGGCAATGAGCAGTTCTTC.

This clonotype was found many times. The V call is TRBV12-3 or TRBV12-4, the J call TRBJ2-3; 10 nucleotides align to TRBD1. The CDR3 covers 14 residues. The V segment lost 6 bases and the J segment 8 bases; nucleotides outside the gene matches: 8. The CDR3 region is CASSWTGGWATQYF. The CDR3 DNA follows: TGTGCCAGCAGCTGGACAGGGGGTTGGGCTACGCAGTATTTT.

This rearrangement joins TRBV21-1 to TRBJ1-2; TRBD1 is the table's D call, not checked against the DNA. TRBV21-1 represents a pseudogene. The CDR3 is made up of 14 amino acids. The CDR3 loop is CASSHPDRFYGYTF. The DNA of the CDR3 is TGTGCCAGCAGCCATCCTGACAGGTTCTATGGCTACACCTTC.

This clonotype was picked up a small number of times. The chain has TRBV12-3 or TRBV12-4 and TRBJ2-7, with unresolved D. CDR3 length equals 14 residues. Deletions cut 4 bases from V and 3 bases from J, with 13 bases between. CDR3 bases: TGTGCCAGCAGTTCAAATTCGGCCCTCTACGAGCAGTACTTC. Amino acid sequence: CASSSNSALYEQYF.

The chain is built from TRBV3-1 and TRBJ1-3; tentative D call: TRBD1 (5 bases). CDR3 size: 16 residues. Germline CDR1 and CDR2: LGHDT and YNNKEL (reference sequence). V was cut by 4 bases and J by 1 base, with 14 bases left in between. The DNA for the CDR3 is TGTGCCAGCAGCCCTCCGGCAGGGATTTCTGGAAACACCATATATTTT. Protein product: CASSPPAGISGNTIYF. Together with reference TRBV3-1 and TRBJ1-3, the CDR3 gives the full variable domain: DTAVSQTPKYLVTQMGNDKSIKCEQNLGHDTMYWYKQDSKKFLKIMFSYNNKELIINETVPNRFSPKSPDKAHLNLHINSLELGDSAVYFCASSPPAGISGNTIYFGEGSWLTVV.

The rearrangement joins TRBV6-5 to TRBJ2-6, with 9 nucleotides matching TRBD2. Per the germline V gene, CDR1 is MNHEY and CDR2 is SVGAGI. This CDR3 has 19 residues. Trimming took 0 bases from V and 1 from J; bases not matched to a gene: 7. CDR3 amino acids: CASSYSSPSGTSGANVLTF. Written as DNA, the CDR3 is TGTGCCAGCAGTTACTCGAGTCCTAGCGGGACTTCTGGGGCCAACGTCCTGACTTTC.

This clonotype was seen more than once but under ten times. J is TRBJ2-6 and V is TRBV12-3 or TRBV12-4; D may be TRBD2 (5 bases). This CDR3 is built from 14 residues. The V end was cut by 5 bases, the J end by 3 bases, with 8 bases between. CDR3 in amino acids: CASSRGDGANVLTF. In DNA form, the CDR3 reads TGTGCCAGCAGTCGGGGAGATGGGGCCAACGTCCTGACTTTC.

This clonotype came up a few times. The chain links TRBV24-1 to TRBJ2-1; TRBD1 is a possible D gene (5 bases). The length of the CDR3 is 16 residues. Germline V lookup: CDR1 KGHDR, CDR2 SFDVKD. V lost 0 bases and J lost 5, with 13 bases in between. The chain's CDR3 is CATSDLEQVLDNEQFF. CDR3 bases: TGTGCCACCAGTGATTTGGAACAGGTTCTCGACAATGAGCAGTTCTTC.

The chain couples TRBV19 to TRBJ2-6; the D is unclear. The germline V and J ends were trimmed by 3 bases and 0 bases, with 12 bases remaining between them. Germline CDR1 reads LNHDA; CDR2 reads SQIVND (reference sequence). This CDR3 has 17 residues. CDR3 coding DNA: TGTGCCAGTAGTATTGTAGGGCGGTTCTCTGGGGCCAACGTCCTGACTTTC. It translates to CASSIVGRFSGANVLTF.

This clonotype was recorded many times. V is TRBV20-1 and J is TRBJ2-3; no firm D call. Trimming took 0 bases from V and 3 from J, leaving 19 bases between them. This CDR3 has 17 residues. Germline CDR1 reads DFQATT; CDR2 reads SNEGSKA (reference sequence). The CDR3 sequence is CSARDPQRPPLTDTQYF. As DNA, the CDR3 is TGCAGTGCTAGAGATCCTCAACGTCCCCCTTTAACAGATACGCAGTATTTT.

V and J are TRBV7-3 and TRBJ2-1; D possibly corresponds to TRBD2 (6 bases). Trimming took off 4 bases at V and 3 bases at J, with 10 bases between the two ends. This CDR3 region has 14 residues. Germline V gives CDR1 SGHTA, CDR2 FQGTGA. In DNA, the CDR3 is TGTGCCAGCAGCTGGGGTAGCGGCTACAATGAGCAGTTCTTC. Protein sequence: CASSWGSGYNEQFF.

This clonotype was counted only a few times. The chain recombines TRBV29-1 with TRBJ2-3, with 10 bases identical to TRBD2. Looked up from germline, CDR1 is SQVTM and CDR2 is ANQGSEA. V dropped 1 base and J dropped 2; count of bases not matched to a gene: 9. This CDR3 region has 17 residues. The CDR3 sequence is CSVEGGAGGPDTDTQYF. For the CDR3, the DNA is TGCAGCGTTGAAGGGGGAGCGGGGGGGCCGGACACAGATACGCAGTATTTT.

In this sample, this clonotype turned up a few times. This rearrangement joins TRBV6-1 to TRBJ2-7; TRBD1 is a possible D gene (6 bases). Germline V gene sequence: CDR1 MNHNS, CDR2 SASEGT. The CDR3 consists of 13 residues. V lost 2 bases and J 3 bases, leaving 8 bases between the germline ends. CDR3 sequence: CASSELTGYEQYF. The CDR3, as DNA: TGTGCCAGCAGTGAATTGACAGGCTACGAGCAGTACTTC.

The chain uses TRBV6-1 and TRBJ1-5; unclear D gene. V shed 4 bases and J shed 7 bases, with 14 bases lying between them. Germline-derived CDR1 and CDR2 are MNHNS and SASEGT. The CDR3 runs to 14 residues. CDR3 DNA: TGTGCCAGCAGTGCCCTTGACATGGACCAGCCCCAGCATTTT. It specifies CASSALDMDQPQHF.

This chain uses TRBV30 with TRBJ1-1; D remains unclear. The CDR3 runs 12 residues. V was shortened by 5 bases and J by 5 bases, with 12 bases between the two germline ends. The germline V gene encodes CDR1 GTSNPN and CDR2 SVGIG (reference sequence). The chain's CDR3 is CAWGPVRTEAFF. In DNA form, the CDR3 reads TGTGCCTGGGGCCCGGTGCGTACTGAAGCTTTCTTT.

Only a few counts were recorded for this clonotype. This rearrangement joins TRBV9 to TRBJ2-5, with 7 bases identical to TRBD2. The trim removed 0 bases at V and 1 base at J, leaving 6 bases unmatched. This CDR3 is 16 amino acids long. In germline, CDR1 is SGDLS, CDR2 YYNGEE. The CDR3 here is CASSVDERDPQETQYF. The CDR3 region has the DNA TGTGCCAGCAGCGTAGACGAGCGGGACCCCCAAGAGACCCAGTACTTC.

The chain joins TRBV12-3 or TRBV12-4 to TRBJ2-7; possible D gene TRBD1, 6 bases. Deletions cut 5 bases from V and 2 bases from J, with 13 bases between. This CDR3 region has 14 residues. CDR3 sequence: CASSTHPGAYEQYF. The CDR3 DNA follows: TGTGCCAGCAGTACCCACCCAGGGGCCTACGAGCAGTACTTC.

The chain couples TRBV12-3 or TRBV12-4 to TRBJ1-4, with no clear D. Trimming removed 9 bases at V and 5 bases at J, with 10 bases between. CDR3 size: 12 residues. In nucleotides, the CDR3 is TGTGCCAGTGGACGGTTAAATGAAAAACTGTTTTTT. Protein sequence: CASGRLNEKLFF.

This clonotype was seen only a few times. The CDR3 DNA sequence: TGTGCCAGCAGCCCCCAAATTAGCGGGAGTCTTACCCAGTACTTC. It yields the protein CASSPQISGSLTQYF. This chain links TRBV12-3 or TRBV12-4 with TRBJ2-5, with 9 bases fitting TRBD2. The CDR3 totals 15 residues. J was trimmed by 8 bases and V by 6 bases; bases with no gene match: 13.

This clonotype showed up many times. The chain employs TRBV11-3 and TRBJ2-3, with D possibly matching TRBD2 (7 bases). The germline V gene encodes CDR1 SGHNT and CDR2 YENEEA. V shed 5 bases and J shed 0 bases, with 12 bases lying between them. CDR3 length equals 15 residues. CDR3 protein: CASSRGGSSTDTQYF. Here the CDR3 DNA reads TGTGCCAGCAGCCGCGGGGGCAGTAGCACAGATACGCAGTATTTT.

This clonotype was seen only a few times. The chain links TRBV20-1 to TRBJ2-7, with D perhaps TRBD2 (6 bases). This CDR3 is 12 amino acids long. The germline V gene has CDR1 DFQATT and CDR2 SNEGSKA (reference sequence). V dropped 5 bases and J dropped 3 bases, with 11 bases sitting between them. CDR3 in DNA: TGCAGTGCTCGAGCGGAGGGCTACGAGCAGTACTTC. As protein: CSARAEGYEQYF.

The chain is built from TRBV12-3 or TRBV12-4 and TRBJ1-1; 9 bases match TRBD1. The trim removed 3 bases at V and 0 bases at J, leaving 11 bases unmatched. CDR3 length equals 18 residues. The CDR3 DNA is TGTGCCAGCAGTTTCGGGGGTGGGACAGGGCCTCTGAACACTGAAGCTTTCTTT. It specifies CASSFGGGTGPLNTEAFF.

This clonotype was observed a handful of times. The chain is built from TRBV12-3 or TRBV12-4 and TRBJ2-7; D may match TRBD1 or TRBD2 (5 bases each). This CDR3 has 14 amino acids. Between the trimmed V and J ends, which lost 6 bases and 0 bases, there was a span of 12 bases. The CDR3 DNA reads TGTGCCAGCAGCGGGGACGGTAGCTCCTACGAGCAGTACTTC. It yields the protein CASSGDGSSYEQYF.